The clone carrying this T cell receptor beta chain was observed a handful of times. Its specificity is unknown. This sample is drawn from a study of beta chain features in type 1 diabetes. Study-wide findings and caveats: All four CD4+ subsets of Type 1 diabetes patients contained TCRB CDR3s that were moderately but significantly shorter.

Of the isolated RNA, all was reverse transcribed, and so the sequenced material was expressed TCRB transcripts. Sequencing was performed with immunoSEQ multiplex PCR; in TCRdb, only in-frame clones are kept and a portion is missing. The table lists a few hundred thousand clones, approximately 11% of them singletons. The CDR3 is made up of 15 amino acids. The germline CDR1 and CDR2 sequences are MNHNS and SASEGT. V lost 2 bases, J lost 6 bases, and 9 bases stayed unmatched. The sample comprised central memory CD4+ T cells from blood. The chain combines TRBV6-1 with TRBJ2-7; 8 nucleotides agree with TRBD1. The clonotype was recovered from a man aged 18 to 30 in good health. CDR3 in amino acids: CASSELQGAESEQYF. The CDR3 DNA is TGTGCCAGCAGTGAACTCCAGGGGGCTGAAAGCGAGCAGTACTTC.